This T cell receptor (beta chain) was sequenced during a study of graft-versus-host responses after intestinal transplantation. Study in general: Every transplant recipient was induced with anti-thymocyte globulin, then maintained on tacrolimus and steroids for 2 to 3 years. Study observations and caveats: GvH clones turned up in recipient marrow; some had shown up first in ileum or blood.

Libraries were prepared by immunoSEQ multiplex PCR; TCRdb keeps only in-frame clonotypes and omits some of them. This sample yields about 100,000 clones, of which roughly 87% are seen a single time; around 0.86% belongs to the top ten. With respect to this clone: No antigen is known for it.

V dropped 0 bases and J dropped 0 bases, with 6 bases sitting between them. Germline V CDR1 and CDR2: GTSNPN, SVGIG (reference sequence). The CDR3 runs to 14 residues. This specimen consisted of unstimulated CD4+ T cells sorted from spleen or lymph node cells, obtained before transplant. The source of this sequence is a human donor who was the organ donor for an intestinal transplant. The V gene is TRBV30, the J gene TRBJ1-3; D remains unclear. CDR3 in amino acids: CAWSVVLSGNTIYF. Here the CDR3 DNA reads TGTGCCTGGAGTGTCGTGCTCTCTGGAAACACCATATATTTT.